This T cell receptor beta chain is drawn from a study of cytomegalovirus exposure and HLA in healthy donors. Study results and caveats: Later work showed greater clonal expansion in HLA-associated TCR beta chains than in equally common others. Accurate predictions that matched the HLA-A and HLA-B alleles of most subjects were reportedly made from TCR beta sequences. Earlier analysis yielded a pattern in which most TCR beta V segments were productive about 90% or about 30% of the time.

These donors, healthy bone marrow donors, were studied. This clone turned up a few times. Antigen specificity is unknown. This CDR3 has 17 amino acids. Trimming cost V 1 base and J 2 bases, with 17 bases left between them. Germline loops: CDR1 SGHTA, CDR2 FQGNSA. With 60 Vbeta and 13 Jbeta primers, the PCR was carried out. The repertoire was sequenced with immunoSEQ multiplex PCR; TCRdb's copy has only in-frame clones and lacks some. The repertoire holds 150,000 or so clones, with around four fifths as singletons. What was sequenced was PBMCs. This sequence joins TRBV7-2 and TRBJ1-1; D is possibly TRBD1 (6 bases). This TCR derives from a man younger than 45 in good health and CMV-seropositive. CDR3 amino acids: CASSLVGGQLLNTEAFF. As DNA, the CDR3 is TGTGCCAGCAGCTTAGTGGGCGGACAGCTCCTTAACACTGAAGCTTTCTTT.